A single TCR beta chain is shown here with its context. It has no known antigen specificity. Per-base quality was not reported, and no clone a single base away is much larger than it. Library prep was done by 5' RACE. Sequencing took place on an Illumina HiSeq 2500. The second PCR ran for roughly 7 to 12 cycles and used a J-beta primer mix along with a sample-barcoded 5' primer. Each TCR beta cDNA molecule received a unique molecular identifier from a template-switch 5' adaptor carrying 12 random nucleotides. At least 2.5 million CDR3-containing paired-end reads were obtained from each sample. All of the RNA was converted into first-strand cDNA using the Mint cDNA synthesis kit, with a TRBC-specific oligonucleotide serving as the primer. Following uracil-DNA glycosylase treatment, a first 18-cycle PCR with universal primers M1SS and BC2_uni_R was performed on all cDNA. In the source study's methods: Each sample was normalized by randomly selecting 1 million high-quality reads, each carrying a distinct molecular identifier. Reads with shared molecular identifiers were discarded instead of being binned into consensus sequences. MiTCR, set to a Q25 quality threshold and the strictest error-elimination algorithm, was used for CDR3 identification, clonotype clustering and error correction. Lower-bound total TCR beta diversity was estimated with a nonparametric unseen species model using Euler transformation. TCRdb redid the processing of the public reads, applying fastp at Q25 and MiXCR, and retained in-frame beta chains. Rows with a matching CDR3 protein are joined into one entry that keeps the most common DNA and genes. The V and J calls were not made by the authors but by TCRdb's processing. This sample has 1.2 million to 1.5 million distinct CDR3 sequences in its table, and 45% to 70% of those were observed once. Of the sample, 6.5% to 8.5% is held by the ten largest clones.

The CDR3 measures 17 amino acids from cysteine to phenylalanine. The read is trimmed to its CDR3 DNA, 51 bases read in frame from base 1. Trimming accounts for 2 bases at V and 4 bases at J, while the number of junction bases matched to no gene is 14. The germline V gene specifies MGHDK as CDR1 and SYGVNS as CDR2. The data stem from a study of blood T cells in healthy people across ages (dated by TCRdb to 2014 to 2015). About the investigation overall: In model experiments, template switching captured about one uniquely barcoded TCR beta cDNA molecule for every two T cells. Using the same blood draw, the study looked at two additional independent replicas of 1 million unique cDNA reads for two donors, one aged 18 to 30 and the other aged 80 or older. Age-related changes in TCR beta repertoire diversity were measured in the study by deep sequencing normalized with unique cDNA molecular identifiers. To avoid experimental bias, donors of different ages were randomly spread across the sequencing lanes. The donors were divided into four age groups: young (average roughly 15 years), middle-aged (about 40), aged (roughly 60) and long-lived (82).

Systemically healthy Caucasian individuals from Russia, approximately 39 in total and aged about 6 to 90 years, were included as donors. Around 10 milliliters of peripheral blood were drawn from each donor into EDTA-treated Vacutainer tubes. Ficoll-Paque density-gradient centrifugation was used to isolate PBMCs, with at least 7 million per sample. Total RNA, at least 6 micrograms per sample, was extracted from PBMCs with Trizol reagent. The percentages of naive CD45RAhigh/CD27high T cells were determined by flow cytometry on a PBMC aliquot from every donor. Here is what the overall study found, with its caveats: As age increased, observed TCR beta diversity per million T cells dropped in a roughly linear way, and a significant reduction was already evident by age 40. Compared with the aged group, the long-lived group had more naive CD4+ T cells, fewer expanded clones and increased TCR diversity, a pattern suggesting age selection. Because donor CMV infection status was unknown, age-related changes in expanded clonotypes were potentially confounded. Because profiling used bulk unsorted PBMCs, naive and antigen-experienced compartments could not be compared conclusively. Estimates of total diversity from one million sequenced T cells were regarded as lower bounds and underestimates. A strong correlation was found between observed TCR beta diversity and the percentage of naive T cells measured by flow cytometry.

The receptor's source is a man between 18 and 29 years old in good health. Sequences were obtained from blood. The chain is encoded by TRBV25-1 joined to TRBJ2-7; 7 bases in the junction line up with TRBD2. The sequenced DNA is TGTGCCAGCAGTGAAGGCCAGGTGGGAACCGGGGGGTACGAGCAGTACTTC. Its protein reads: CASSEGQVGTGGYEQYF.